These 25 T cell receptor beta chains were sequenced from one sample in a study of beta chain features in type 1 diabetes. These TCRs are of unknown antigen specificity. What was sequenced were expressed TCRB transcripts, since all of the isolated RNA had been reverse transcribed. Method: immunoSEQ multiplex PCR; TCRdb's copy keeps in-frame clones and lacks some. The repertoire holds about 650,000 clones, with around 11% as singletons. Study-wide results and caveats: In every one of the four CD4+ subsets, TCRB CDR3s were moderately but significantly shorter in Type 1 diabetes patients.

Sequencing was performed on naive CD4+ T cells from blood. All receptors come from a young man with type 1 diabetes.

V is TRBV5-4 and J is TRBJ2-3; D is unresolved. Germline CDR1 and CDR2: SGHNT and YYREEE (reference sequence). V was trimmed by 0 bases and J by 5 bases, leaving 4 bases between them. The CDR3 totals 12 residues. The CDR3 sequence is CASSLGVDTQYF. The CDR3 DNA sequence: TGTGCCAGCAGCTTGGGTGTAGATACGCAGTATTTT.

V is TRBV6-5 and J is TRBJ1-2, with 7 bases that match TRBD1. Germline CDR1 is MNHEY and CDR2 is SVGAGI. This CDR3 comprises 14 residues. V gave up 4 bases and J gave up 6 bases; unmatched junction bases: 8. The CDR3 spells CASSSTGKGHGYTF. DNA of the CDR3: TGTGCCAGCAGTTCGACAGGGAAGGGGCATGGCTACACCTTC.

The chain employs TRBV30 and TRBJ2-2, with a possible D match to TRBD1 (8 bases). The CDR3 extends over 15 amino acids. Germline V CDR1 and CDR2: GTSNPN, SVGIG (reference sequence). V was cut by 3 bases and J by 7 bases, with 18 bases left in between. Here the CDR3 DNA reads TGTGCCTGGAGATGGACAGGGAGGGGTAACGGGGAGCTGTTTTTT. Translation gives CAWRWTGRGNGELFF.

The chain is built from TRBV7-2 and TRBJ1-1; 10 bases line up with TRBD1. CDR3 length: 14 residues. V lost 3 bases to trimming and J lost 6 bases; unmatched junction nucleotides: 4. Germline CDR1 SGHTA, CDR2 FQGNSA. The chain's CDR3 is CASSLTGGDSEAFF. In nucleotides, the CDR3 is TGTGCCAGCAGCTTGACAGGGGGCGATTCTGAAGCTTTCTTT.

This clone was seen more than once but under ten times. Other DNA variants within this sample encode the same CDR3. DNA for the CDR3: TGCGCCAGCAGCTTTGACGGTGACTATGGCTACACCTTC. Protein: CASSFDGDYGYTF. This chain connects TRBV5-1 to TRBJ1-2; D call uncertain. V was cut by 2 bases and J by 3 bases, with 8 bases left in between. The CDR3 sequence is 13 residues long. Germline V gives CDR1 SGHRS, CDR2 YFSETQ.

This clone has just a few counts. This chain links TRBV7-2 with TRBJ2-7; 8 nucleotides agree with TRBD1. The V gene end was trimmed by 4 bases and the J gene end by 2 bases; junction bases not matched to a gene: 13. This CDR3 contains 17 residues. Germline loops: CDR1 SGHTA, CDR2 FQGNSA. The CDR3 bases are TGTGCCAGCAGCTCCGGGACAGGTACCCCTAGGGCCTACGAGCAGTACTTC. Its translation is CASSSGTGTPRAYEQYF.

This clone showed up just a few times. This chain links TRBV5-6 with TRBJ2-3; D is unclear. The germline gives CDR1 SGHDT, CDR2 YYEEEE. The CDR3 is 13 residues long. Trimming stripped 1 base from V and 4 bases from J, with 7 bases between. CDR3 sequence reads: CASSLIQSDTQYF. In DNA, the CDR3 is TGTGCCAGCAGCTTGATACAGTCAGATACGCAGTATTTT.

The chain employs TRBV5-4 and TRBJ2-3, with 9 nucleotides matching TRBD1. Trimming cost V 6 bases and J 1 base; bases outside gene matches: 6. Germline V CDR1 and CDR2: SGHNT, YYREEE (reference sequence). The CDR3 is made up of 15 amino acids. The DNA for the CDR3 is TGTGCCAGCACCCCGAGGGACAGGGGCACAGATACGCAGTATTTT. Translating it yields CASTPRDRGTDTQYF.

The chain combines TRBV15 with TRBJ2-1; D gene uncertain. The CDR3 spans 14 residues. The germline CDR1 and CDR2 sequences are LNHNV and YYDKDF (reference sequence). V was cut by 0 bases and J by 13 bases, with 16 bases left in between. The CDR3 sequence: CATSREPLAIGQFF. The DNA of the CDR3 is TGTGCCACCAGCAGAGAGCCCCTTGCCATTGGACAGTTCTTC. The full variable domain, its missing parts supplied by reference TRBV15 and TRBJ2-1, is DAMVIQNPRYQVTQFGKPVTLSCSQTLNHNVMYWYQQKSSQAPKLLFHYYDKDFNNEADTPDNFQSRRPNTSFCFLDIRSPGLGDTAMYLCATSREPLAIGQFFGPGTRLTVL.

The genes are TRBV4-3 and TRBJ2-3, with 7 bases fitting TRBD2. V shed 0 bases, J shed 1 base, and the junction held 7 bases outside the gene matches. Germline CDR1 is LGHNA and CDR2 is YSLEER. The CDR3 spans 17 residues. CDR3 DNA: TGCGCCAGCAGCCAAGAAGGAGCGGGGCTACGCACAGATACGCAGTATTTT. It specifies CASSQEGAGLRTDTQYF.

The rearrangement joins TRBV6-5 to TRBJ2-1; maybe TRBD1 (6 bases). The V gene lost 2 bases and the J gene lost 2 bases, with 7 bases spanning the gap. Looked up from germline, CDR1 is MNHEY and CDR2 is SVGAGI. The CDR3 has 14 residues. CDR3 residues: CASSYRTAYNEQFF. Here the CDR3 DNA reads TGTGCCAGCAGTTACCGGACAGCCTACAATGAGCAGTTCTTC.

In its sample, this clone was seen a few times. The chain links TRBV11-2 to TRBJ2-5; D possibly matches TRBD1 or TRBD2 (6 bases each). This CDR3 spans 18 amino acids. Germline V CDR1 and CDR2: SGHAT, FQNNGV. V dropped 7 bases and J dropped 1 base, with 25 bases sitting between them. In DNA, the CDR3 is TGTGCCAGCACCTTTGGAGGGGCGTCAGGGGTAATCCAAGAGACCCAGTACTTC. This sequence encodes CASTFGGASGVIQETQYF.

The CDR3, as DNA: TGTGCCAGCAGTTACTCAACAGGGATGGTCTATGGCTACACCTTC. Translating it yields CASSYSTGMVYGYTF. The chain couples TRBV6-5 to TRBJ1-2, with D perhaps matching TRBD1 (6 bases). Germline V lookup: CDR1 MNHEY, CDR2 SVGAGI. Trimming shortened V by 0 bases and J by 4 bases, and 12 bases separated the two germline ends. The CDR3 covers 15 residues.

This clone was detected a few times. The chain couples TRBV19 to TRBJ2-5; D gene uncertain. V gave up 5 bases and J gave up 5 bases, with 9 bases separating them. CDR1 is LNHDA, CDR2 SQIVND, per germline (reference sequence). The CDR3 spans 12 residues. CDR3 coding DNA: TGTGCCAGTAGTCCCATGGGGGAGACCCAGTACTTC. Its translation is CASSPMGETQYF. The whole variable domain, filled in from reference TRBV19 and TRBJ2-5, reads DGGITQSPKYLFRKEGQNVTLSCEQNLNHDAMYWYRQDPGQGLRLIYYSQIVNDFQKGDIAEGYSVSREKKESFPLTVTSAQKNPTAFYLCASSPMGETQYFGPGTRLLVL.

In this sample, this clone turned up a few times. V usage is TRBV19 and J usage is TRBJ2-6, with D perhaps TRBD1 or TRBD2 (5 bases each). The CDR3 covers 15 residues. Germline CDR1 LNHDA, CDR2 SQIVND (reference sequence). The V and J ends lost 0 bases and 6 bases respectively, with 9 bases between them. The CDR3 protein is CASSIDGAVANVLTF. The CDR3 region has the DNA TGTGCCAGTAGTATAGACGGGGCTGTGGCCAACGTCCTGACTTTC.

This clone turned up a few times. This sequence joins TRBV19 and TRBJ1-2, with D possibly matching TRBD1 (5 bases). V gave up 7 bases and J gave up 4 bases, with 10 bases separating them. Germline CDR1 LNHDA, CDR2 SQIVND (reference sequence). The CDR3 extends over 12 amino acids. CDR3 coding DNA: TGTGCCAGTAACAGAGGGGTCTATGGCTACACCTTC. Protein: CASNRGVYGYTF.

The chain carries TRBV4-3 and TRBJ1-2, with D possibly TRBD1 on 6 matching bases. V shed 3 bases and J shed 1 base, with 9 bases lying between them. The CDR3 length is 14 residues. Germline CDR1 reads LGHNA; CDR2 reads YSLEER. The CDR3 coding sequence is TGCGCCAGCAGCCATCGGACAGATAACTATGGCTACACCTTC. Translation: CASSHRTDNYGYTF.

The chain has TRBV28 and TRBJ2-1; 10 nucleotides line up with TRBD1. Germline V gene lookup returns CDR1 MDHEN and CDR2 SYDVKM. There are 14 residues in the CDR3. Trimming removed 3 bases from V and 7 bases from J; junction bases left unmatched: 3. The CDR3 here is CASSLTGGENEQFF. The CDR3 DNA sequence: TGTGCCAGCAGTTTGACAGGGGGCGAGAATGAGCAGTTCTTC. Supplemented by reference TRBV28 and TRBJ2-1, the full variable domain reads DVKVTQSSRYLVKRTGEKVFLECVQDMDHENMFWYRQDPGLGLRLIYFSYDVKMKEKGDIPEGYSVSREKKERFSLILESASTNQTSMYLCASSLTGGENEQFFGPGTRLTVL.

In the case of this clone: This sample includes further DNA sequences coding for the same CDR3. This chain joins TRBV2 and TRBJ2-6; unclear D gene. Germline CDR1 is SNHLY and CDR2 is FYNNEI. Between the trimmed V and J ends, which lost 3 bases and 1 base, there was a span of 1 base. This CDR3 has 13 amino acids. The CDR3 here is CASSDSGANVLTF. The CDR3 DNA reads TGTGCCAGCAGTGATTCTGGGGCCAACGTCCTGACTTTC. The complete variable domain, with remaining parts taken from reference TRBV2 and TRBJ2-6, reads EPEVTQTPSHQVTQMGQEVILRCVPISNHLYFYWYRQILGQKVEFLVSFYNNEISEKSEIFDDQFSVERPDGSNFTLKIRSTKLEDSAMYFCASSDSGANVLTFGAGSRLTVL.

In DNA, the CDR3 is TGTGCCAGCAGCGTTGGGGACTTGGTAGAGCAGTTCTTC. Translation gives CASSVGDLVEQFF. The rearrangement joins TRBV2 to TRBJ2-1; D perhaps matches TRBD2 (6 bases). From germline, CDR1 is SNHLY and CDR2 FYNNEI. V lost 6 bases and J lost 10, with 16 bases in between. This CDR3 region has 13 residues. The full variable domain, completed using reference TRBV2 and TRBJ2-1, is EPEVTQTPSHQVTQMGQEVILRCVPISNHLYFYWYRQILGQKVEFLVSFYNNEISEKSEIFDDQFSVERPDGSNFTLKIRSTKLEDSAMYFCASSVGDLVEQFFGPGTRLTVL.

Comments on this clone: Other DNA sequences in the same sample also yield this CDR3. V gene TRBV9 combines with J gene TRBJ2-1; 9 bases map to TRBD2. Germline CDR1 SGDLS, CDR2 YYNGEE. The CDR3 is 15 residues long. With V trimmed by 3 bases and J by 4 bases, 5 bases remained unmatched. The CDR3 is CASSGGSGGYNEQFF. In DNA form, the CDR3 reads TGTGCCAGCAGCGGCGGCAGCGGGGGGTACAATGAGCAGTTCTTC.

This clone was observed a few times. V is TRBV11-3 and J is TRBJ1-2; D call uncertain. Germline CDR1 reads SGHNT; CDR2 reads YENEEA. This CDR3 is 13 amino acids long. Trimming removed 5 bases at V and 4 bases at J, with 11 bases between. The CDR3 coding sequence is TGTGCCAGCAGCACCCCAGAGTTCTATGGCTACACCTTC. It translates to CASSTPEFYGYTF.

In its sample, this clone was seen a few times. This chain links TRBV7-2 with TRBJ2-5; D might be TRBD1 (6 bases). The germline V gene encodes CDR1 SGHTA and CDR2 FQGNSA. CDR3 length: 13 amino acids. Trimming pared 2 bases from V and 4 bases from J, leaving 8 bases between. CDR3 protein: CASSLQTGETQYF. The CDR3 DNA reads TGTGCCAGCAGCTTACAGACAGGAGAGACCCAGTACTTC.

This clone was seen more than once but under ten times. CDR3 DNA sequence: TGCGCCAGCAGCTGGGCCTCCCAAGAGACCCAGTACTTC. Translating gives CASSWASQETQYF. This chain uses TRBV5-1 with TRBJ2-5; no clear D gene. Trimming cost V 3 bases and J 1 base, with 7 bases left between them. The CDR3 has 13 amino acids. Germline CDR1 reads SGHRS; CDR2 reads YFSETQ.

This clone was recorded a few times. CDR3 loop: CASSQEAPGSPTDTQYF. The CDR3 nucleotides read TGCGCCAGCAGCCAAGAGGCCCCTGGGAGCCCCACAGATACGCAGTATTTT. The J gene is TRBJ2-3, the V gene TRBV4-3, with D maybe TRBD2 (5 bases). Trimming cost V 0 bases and J 2 bases, with 15 bases left between them. This CDR3 has 17 residues. The germline V gene encodes CDR1 LGHNA and CDR2 YSLEER.